A selection of T cell receptor beta chains follows, all from one sample in a study of beta chain features in type 1 diabetes. Generated by immunoSEQ multiplex PCR, the TCRdb table keeps only in-frame clones and is missing some. This sample has around 150,000 clones, with around 63% found just once. Source material: naive CD4+ T cells from blood. These receptors all stem from a man between 25 and 39 years old with type 1 diabetes. The conserved cysteine and the conserved F or W are not part of the CDR3 here.

J: TRBJ2-7; V: TRBV7-9; CDR3: ASSPGQPNSYEQY
J: TRBJ2-4; V: TRBV12-5; CDR3: ASGPPRTAKNIQY
J: TRBJ1-1; V: TRBV30; CDR3: AWSLQEDTEAF
J: TRBJ1-1; V: TRBV29-1; CDR3: SVEEWTNTEAF
J: TRBJ1-2; V: TRBV29-1; CDR3: SVDWGIYGYT
J: TRBJ2-3; V: TRBV11-2; CDR3: ASSLDISSTDTQY
J: TRBJ2-5; V: TRBV7-9; CDR3: ASSTIQGTKY
J: TRBJ2-3; V: TRBV27; CDR3: ASSGPWADTQY
J: TRBJ2-2; V: TRBV13; CDR3: ASSSTLTGLGGELF
J: TRBJ2-5; V: TRBV4-1; CDR3: ASSQIEMGETQY
J: TRBJ1-1; V: TRBV4-3; CDR3: ASSQDVTAEAF
J: TRBJ2-7; V: TRBV15; CDR3: ATSRIWGGHEQY
J: TRBJ2-7; V: TRBV29-1; CDR3: SVEDRANEQY
J: TRBJ2-7; V: TRBV27; CDR3: ASRREGEFVKQY
J: TRBJ2-3; V: TRBV28; CDR3: ASTHRPGVGTDTQY
J: TRBJ2-7; V: TRBV18; CDR3: ASSPPSGQGKQY
J: TRBJ2-7; V: TRBV7-2; CDR3: AVTGQPSSYEQY
J: TRBJ2-6; V: TRBV30; CDR3: AWSVLASGANVLT
J: TRBJ2-3; V: TRBV10-3; CDR3: AISQGQDTDTQY
J: TRBJ2-5; V: TRBV5-1; CDR3: ASRGSEGETQY
J: TRBJ1-2; V: TRBV2; CDR3: ASTGTYYGYT
J: TRBJ2-5; V: TRBV5-1; CDR3: ASWAGVETQY
J: TRBJ2-7; V: TRBV1; CDR3: TSSQEREEGEQY
J: TRBJ1-1; V: TRBV4-3; CDR3: ASSSGREFAEAF
J: TRBJ1-2; V: TRBV29-1; CDR3: SVNPHQGDGYT
J: TRBJ2-7; V: TRBV29-1; CDR3: SAAGTGSYEQY
J: TRBJ1-2; V: TRBV29-1; CDR3: SAKWGRNGYT
J: TRBJ2-3; V: TRBV11-2; CDR3: ASSESTDTQY
J: TRBJ2-3; V: TRBV20-1; CDR3: SARYTDTQY
J: TRBJ1-4; V: TRBV4-1; CDR3: ASSHLTGGWEKLF
J: TRBJ2-7; V: TRBV7-8; CDR3: ASTRLGQGIDEQY
J: TRBJ1-5; V: TRBV4-3; CDR3: ASSPSSAGNQPQH
J: TRBJ2-1; V: TRBV29-1; CDR3: SVLAQSYNEQF
J: TRBJ2-7; V: TRBV7-2; CDR3: ASSKGLASGSYEQY